This record concerns one T cell receptor (beta chain) sequence. This CDR3 is built from 14 residues. Looked up from germline, CDR1 is DFQATT and CDR2 is SNEGSKA (reference sequence). This entry comes from a study of blood T cells in healthy people across ages. Combining a sample-barcoded 5' primer with a J-beta primer mix, a second PCR ran for roughly 7 to 12 cycles. TCRdb ran MiXCR on the 5' RACE reads and lists one entry per CDR3 protein. The data contain 1.8 million or so distinct CDR3 sequences, 35% to 50% of them seen just once; the ten biggest clones take up about 23%. Caucasian individuals from Russia who were healthy and aged about 6 to 95 acted as donors. Every sample had a minimum of 6 million PBMCs isolated.

The rearrangement links TRBV20-1 to TRBJ2-4; 10 bases are a match to TRBD2. Near its end, the DNA agrees better with TRBJ2-5, so the J call may be wrong. Source material: blood. The sequence derives from a human donor in good health. This chain's CDR3 is CSAKGSGGGETQYF. CDR3 sequence (DNA): TGCAGTGCAAAGGGCAGCGGGGGGGGAGAGACCCAGTACTTC.